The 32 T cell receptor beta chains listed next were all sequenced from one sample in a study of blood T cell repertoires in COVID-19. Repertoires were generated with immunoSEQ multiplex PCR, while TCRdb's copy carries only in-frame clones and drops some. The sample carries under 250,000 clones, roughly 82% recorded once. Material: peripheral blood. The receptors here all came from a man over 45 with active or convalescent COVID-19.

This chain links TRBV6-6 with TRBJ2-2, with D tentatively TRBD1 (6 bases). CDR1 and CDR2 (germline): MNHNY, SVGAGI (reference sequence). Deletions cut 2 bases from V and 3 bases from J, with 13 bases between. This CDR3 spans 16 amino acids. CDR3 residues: CASSYRDTGDTGELFF. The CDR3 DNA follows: TGTGCCAGCAGTTACCGGGACACCGGGGACACCGGGGAGCTGTTTTTT.

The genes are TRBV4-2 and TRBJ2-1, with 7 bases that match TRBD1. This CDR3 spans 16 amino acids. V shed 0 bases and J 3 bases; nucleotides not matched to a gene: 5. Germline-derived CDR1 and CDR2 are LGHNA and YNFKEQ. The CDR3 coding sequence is TGTGCCAGCAGCCAAGACCCGGGACAGTTCTACAATGAGCAGTTCTTC. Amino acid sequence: CASSQDPGQFYNEQFF.

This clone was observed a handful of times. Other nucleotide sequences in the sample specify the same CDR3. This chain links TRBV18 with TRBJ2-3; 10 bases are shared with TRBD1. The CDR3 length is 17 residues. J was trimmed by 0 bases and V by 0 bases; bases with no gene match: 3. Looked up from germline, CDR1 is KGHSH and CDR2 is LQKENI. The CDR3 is CASSPPGQGTSTDTQYF. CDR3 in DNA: TGTGCCAGCTCACCACCGGGACAGGGGACTAGCACAGATACGCAGTATTTT. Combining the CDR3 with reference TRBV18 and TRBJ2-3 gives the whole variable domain NAGVMQNPRHLVRRRGQEARLRCSPMKGHSHVYWYRQLPEEGLKFMVYLQKENIIDESGMPKERFSAEFPKEGPSILRIQQVVRGDSAAYFCASSPPGQGTSTDTQYFGPGTRLTVL.

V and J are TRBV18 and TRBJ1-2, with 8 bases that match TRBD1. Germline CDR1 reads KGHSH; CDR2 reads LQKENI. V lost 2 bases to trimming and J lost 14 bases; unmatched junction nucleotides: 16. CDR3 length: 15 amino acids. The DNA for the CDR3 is TGTGCCAGCTCACCAGTACCCGGGACAGGCCCTTCGGGGACCTTC. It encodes CASSPVPGTGPSGTF. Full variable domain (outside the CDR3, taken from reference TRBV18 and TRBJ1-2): NAGVMQNPRHLVRRRGQEARLRCSPMKGHSHVYWYRQLPEEGLKFMVYLQKENIIDESGMPKERFSAEFPKEGPSILRIQQVVRGDSAAYFCASSPVPGTGPSGTFGSGTRLTVV.

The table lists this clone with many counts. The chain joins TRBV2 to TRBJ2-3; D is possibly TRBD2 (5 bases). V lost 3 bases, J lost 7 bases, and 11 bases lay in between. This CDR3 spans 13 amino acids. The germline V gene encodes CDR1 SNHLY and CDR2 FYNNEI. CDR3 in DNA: TGTGCCAGCAGTGAGTGGACTGGAAATACGCAGTATTTT. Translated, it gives CASSEWTGNTQYF.

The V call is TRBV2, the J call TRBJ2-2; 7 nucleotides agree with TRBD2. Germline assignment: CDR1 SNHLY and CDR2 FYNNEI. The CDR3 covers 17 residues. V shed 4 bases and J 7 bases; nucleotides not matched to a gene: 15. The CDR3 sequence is CASSVLKGGSWNGELFF. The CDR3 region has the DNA TGTGCCAGCAGTGTACTTAAGGGCGGGAGTTGGAACGGGGAGCTGTTTTTT. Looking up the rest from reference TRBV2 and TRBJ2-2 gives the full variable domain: EPEVTQTPSHQVTQMGQEVILRCVPISNHLYFYWYRQILGQKVEFLVSFYNNEISEKSEIFDDQFSVERPDGSNFTLKIRSTKLEDSAMYFCASSVLKGGSWNGELFFGEGSRLTVL.

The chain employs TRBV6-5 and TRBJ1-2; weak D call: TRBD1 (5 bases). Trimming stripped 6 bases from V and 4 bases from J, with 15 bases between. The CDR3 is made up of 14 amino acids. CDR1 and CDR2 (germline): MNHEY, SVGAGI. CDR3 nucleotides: TGTGCCAGCAGACCGGGGGGTTATGGCTATGGCTACACCTTC. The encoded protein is CASRPGGYGYGYTF.

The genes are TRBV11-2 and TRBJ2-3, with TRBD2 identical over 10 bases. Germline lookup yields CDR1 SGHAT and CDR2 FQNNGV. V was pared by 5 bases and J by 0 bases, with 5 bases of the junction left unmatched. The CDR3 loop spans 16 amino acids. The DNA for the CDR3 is TGTGCCAGCAGCGTAATACTAGCGGGGAGCACAGATACGCAGTATTTT. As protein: CASSVILAGSTDTQYF.

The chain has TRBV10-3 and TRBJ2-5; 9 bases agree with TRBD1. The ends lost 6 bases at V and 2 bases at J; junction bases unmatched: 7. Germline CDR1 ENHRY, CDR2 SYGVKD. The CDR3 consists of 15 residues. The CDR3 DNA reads TGTGCCATCAGCTTGGGACAGGGCCTGCAAGAGACCCAGTACTTC. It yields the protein CAISLGQGLQETQYF.

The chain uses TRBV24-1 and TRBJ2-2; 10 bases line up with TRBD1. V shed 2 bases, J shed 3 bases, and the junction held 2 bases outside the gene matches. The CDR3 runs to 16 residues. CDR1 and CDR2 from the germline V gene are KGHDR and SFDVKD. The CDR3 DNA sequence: TGTGCCACCAGTGATTCGGACAGGGGGTACACCGGGGAGCTGTTTTTT. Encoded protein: CATSDSDRGYTGELFF.

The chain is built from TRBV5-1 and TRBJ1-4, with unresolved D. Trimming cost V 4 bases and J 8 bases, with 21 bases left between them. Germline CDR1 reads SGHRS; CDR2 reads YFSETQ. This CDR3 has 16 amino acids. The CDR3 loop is CASSPNDKAHEEKLFF. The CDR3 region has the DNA TGCGCCAGCAGCCCAAATGACAAGGCCCATGAAGAAAAACTGTTTTTT. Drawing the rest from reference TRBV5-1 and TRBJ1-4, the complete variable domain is KAGVTQTPRYLIKTRGQQVTLSCSPISGHRSVSWYQQTPGQGLQFLFEYFSETQRNKGNFPGRFSGRQFSNSRSEMNVSTLELGDSALYLCASSPNDKAHEEKLFFGSGTQLSVL.

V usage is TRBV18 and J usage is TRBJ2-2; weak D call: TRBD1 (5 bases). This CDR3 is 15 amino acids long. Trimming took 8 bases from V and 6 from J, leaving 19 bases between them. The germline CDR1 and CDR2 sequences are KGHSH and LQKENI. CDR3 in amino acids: CASSNQGIDPGELFF. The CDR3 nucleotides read TGTGCCAGCAGCAACCAGGGAATTGATCCCGGGGAGCTGTTTTTT. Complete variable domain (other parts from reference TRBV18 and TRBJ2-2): NAGVMQNPRHLVRRRGQEARLRCSPMKGHSHVYWYRQLPEEGLKFMVYLQKENIIDESGMPKERFSAEFPKEGPSILRIQQVVRGDSAAYFCASSNQGIDPGELFFGEGSRLTVL.

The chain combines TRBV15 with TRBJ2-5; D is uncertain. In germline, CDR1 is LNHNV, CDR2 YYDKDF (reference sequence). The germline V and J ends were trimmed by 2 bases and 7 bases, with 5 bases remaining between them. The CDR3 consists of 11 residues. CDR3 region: CATSRLGTQYF. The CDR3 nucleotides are TGTGCCACCAGCAGACTAGGGACCCAGTACTTC. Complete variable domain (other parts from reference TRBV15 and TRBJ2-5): DAMVIQNPRYQVTQFGKPVTLSCSQTLNHNVMYWYQQKSSQAPKLLFHYYDKDFNNEADTPDNFQSRRPNTSFCFLDIRSPGLGDTAMYLCATSRLGTQYFGPGTRLLVL.

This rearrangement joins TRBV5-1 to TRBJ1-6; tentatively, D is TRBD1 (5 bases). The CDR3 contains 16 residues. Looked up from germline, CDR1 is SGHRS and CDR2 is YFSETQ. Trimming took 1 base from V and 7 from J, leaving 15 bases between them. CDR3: CASSLLGGESNSPLHF. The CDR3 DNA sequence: TGCGCCAGCAGCTTGCTCGGGGGAGAATCGAATTCACCCCTCCACTTT.

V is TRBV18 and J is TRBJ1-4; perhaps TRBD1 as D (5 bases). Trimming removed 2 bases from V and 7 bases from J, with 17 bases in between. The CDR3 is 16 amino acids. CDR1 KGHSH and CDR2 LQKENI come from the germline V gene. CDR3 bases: TGTGCCAGCTCACCAAACCTTGGCAGGGCCGGTGAAAAACTGTTTTTT. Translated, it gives CASSPNLGRAGEKLFF.

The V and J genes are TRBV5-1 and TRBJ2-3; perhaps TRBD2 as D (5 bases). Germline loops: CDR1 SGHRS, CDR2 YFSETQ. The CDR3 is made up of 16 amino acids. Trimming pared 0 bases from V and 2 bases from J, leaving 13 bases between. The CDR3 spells CASSLGTGRATDTQYF. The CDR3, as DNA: TGCGCCAGCAGCTTGGGGACTGGGCGGGCCACAGATACGCAGTATTTT.

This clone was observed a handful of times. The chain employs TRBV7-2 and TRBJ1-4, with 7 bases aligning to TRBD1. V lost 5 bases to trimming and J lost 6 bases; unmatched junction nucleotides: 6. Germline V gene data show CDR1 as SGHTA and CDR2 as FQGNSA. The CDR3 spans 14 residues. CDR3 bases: TGTGCCAGCAGCATACGACAGGGAGATGAAAAACTGTTTTTT. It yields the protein CASSIRQGDEKLFF.

The CDR3 sequence: CASSPPTVDTQYF. The DNA for the CDR3 is TGTGCCAGCTCACCACCGACTGTAGATACGCAGTATTTT. The V and J genes are TRBV18 and TRBJ2-3, with D hard to call. Between the trimmed V and J ends, which lost 0 bases and 5 bases, there was a span of 6 bases. The CDR3 length is 13 residues. Germline CDR1 and CDR2: KGHSH and LQKENI. The variable domain in full, with the rest retrieved from reference TRBV18 and TRBJ2-3, is NAGVMQNPRHLVRRRGQEARLRCSPMKGHSHVYWYRQLPEEGLKFMVYLQKENIIDESGMPKERFSAEFPKEGPSILRIQQVVRGDSAAYFCASSPPTVDTQYFGPGTRLTVL.

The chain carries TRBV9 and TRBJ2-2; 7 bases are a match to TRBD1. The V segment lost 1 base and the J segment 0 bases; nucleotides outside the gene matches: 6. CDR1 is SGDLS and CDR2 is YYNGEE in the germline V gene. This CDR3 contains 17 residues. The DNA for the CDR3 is TGTGCCAGCAGCGTAACCCCCGGGACAGCGAACACCGGGGAGCTGTTTTTT. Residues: CASSVTPGTANTGELFF.

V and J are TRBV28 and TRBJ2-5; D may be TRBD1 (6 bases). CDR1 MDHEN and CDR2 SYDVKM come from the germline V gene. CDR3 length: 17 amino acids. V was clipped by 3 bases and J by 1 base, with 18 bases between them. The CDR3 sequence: CASSFPTGSGTQETQYF. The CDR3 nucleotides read TGTGCCAGCAGTTTTCCGACAGGTTCCGGAACCCAAGAGACCCAGTACTTC.

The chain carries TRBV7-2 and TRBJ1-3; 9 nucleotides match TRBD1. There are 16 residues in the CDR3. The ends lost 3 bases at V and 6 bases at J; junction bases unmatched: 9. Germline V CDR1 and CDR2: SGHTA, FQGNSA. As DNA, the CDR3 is TGTGCCAGCAGCTTCTCTCCGGGACAGGGTCAAAACACCATATATTTT. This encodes CASSFSPGQGQNTIYF.

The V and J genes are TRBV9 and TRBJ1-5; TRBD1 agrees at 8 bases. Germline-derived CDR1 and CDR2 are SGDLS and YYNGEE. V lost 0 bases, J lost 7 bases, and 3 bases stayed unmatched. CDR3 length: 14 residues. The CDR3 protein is CASSVDQGAQPQHF. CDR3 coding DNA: TGTGCCAGCAGCGTAGATCAGGGGGCACAGCCCCAGCATTTT.

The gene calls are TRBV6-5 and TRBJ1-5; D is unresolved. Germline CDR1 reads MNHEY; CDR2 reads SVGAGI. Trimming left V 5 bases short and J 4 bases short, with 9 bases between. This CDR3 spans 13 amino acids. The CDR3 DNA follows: TGTGCCAGCAGTCTTCAGACTAATCAGCCCCAGCATTTT. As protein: CASSLQTNQPQHF.

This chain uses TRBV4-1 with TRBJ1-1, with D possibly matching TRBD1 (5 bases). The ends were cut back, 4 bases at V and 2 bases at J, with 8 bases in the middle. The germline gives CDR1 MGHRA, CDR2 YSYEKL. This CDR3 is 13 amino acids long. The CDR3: CASSLDRNTEAFF. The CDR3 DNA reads TGCGCCAGCAGCCTTGACAGAAACACTGAAGCTTTCTTT.

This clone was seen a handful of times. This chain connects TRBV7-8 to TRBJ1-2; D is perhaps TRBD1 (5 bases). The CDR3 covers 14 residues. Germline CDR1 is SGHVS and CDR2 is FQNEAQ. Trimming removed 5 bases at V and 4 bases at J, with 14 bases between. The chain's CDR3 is CASSQDTLGYGYTF. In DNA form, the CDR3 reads TGTGCCAGCAGCCAGGACACTCTTGGCTATGGCTACACCTTC.

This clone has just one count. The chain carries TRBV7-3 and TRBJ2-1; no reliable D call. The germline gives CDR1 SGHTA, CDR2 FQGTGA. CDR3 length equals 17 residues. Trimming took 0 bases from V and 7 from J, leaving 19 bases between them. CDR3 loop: CASSLTGAFEVGNEQFF. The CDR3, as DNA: TGTGCCAGCAGCTTAACCGGCGCCTTTGAGGTCGGTAATGAGCAGTTCTTC. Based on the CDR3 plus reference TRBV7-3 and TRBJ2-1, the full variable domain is GAGVSQTPSNKVTEKGKYVELRCDPISGHTALYWYRQSLGQGPEFLIYFQGTGAADDSGLPNDRFFAVRPEGSVSTLKIQRTERGDSAVYLCASSLTGAFEVGNEQFFGPGTRLTVL.

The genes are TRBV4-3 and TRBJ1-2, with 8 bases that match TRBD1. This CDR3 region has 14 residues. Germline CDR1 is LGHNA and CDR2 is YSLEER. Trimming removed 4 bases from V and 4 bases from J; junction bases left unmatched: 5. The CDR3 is CASSPGQGRYGYTF. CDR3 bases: TGCGCCAGCAGCCCAGGACAGGGTCGCTATGGCTACACCTTC.

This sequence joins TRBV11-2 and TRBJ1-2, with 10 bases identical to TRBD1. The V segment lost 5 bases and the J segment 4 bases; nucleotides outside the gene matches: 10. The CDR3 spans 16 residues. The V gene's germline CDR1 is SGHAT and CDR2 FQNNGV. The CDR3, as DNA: TGTGCCAGCAGCAATACGGGACAGGGGTCCCGCTATGGCTACACCTTC. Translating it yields CASSNTGQGSRYGYTF.

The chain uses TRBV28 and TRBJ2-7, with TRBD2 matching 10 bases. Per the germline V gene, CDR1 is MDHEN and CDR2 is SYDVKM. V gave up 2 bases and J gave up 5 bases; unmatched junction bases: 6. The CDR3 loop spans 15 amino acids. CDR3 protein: CASSLEREGIDEQYF. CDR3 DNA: TGTGCCAGCAGTTTAGAGCGGGAGGGTATCGACGAGCAGTACTTC.

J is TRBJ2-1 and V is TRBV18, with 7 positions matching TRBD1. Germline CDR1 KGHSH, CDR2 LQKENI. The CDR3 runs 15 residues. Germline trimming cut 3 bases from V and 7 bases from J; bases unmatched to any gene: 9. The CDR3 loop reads CASSPTPNRGNEQFF. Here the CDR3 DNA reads TGTGCCAGCTCACCGACTCCCAACAGGGGAAATGAGCAGTTCTTC.

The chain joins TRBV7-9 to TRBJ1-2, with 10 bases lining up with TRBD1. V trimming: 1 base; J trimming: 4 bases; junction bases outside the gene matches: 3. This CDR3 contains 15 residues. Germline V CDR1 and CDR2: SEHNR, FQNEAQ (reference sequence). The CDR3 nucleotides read TGTGCCAGCAGCTTAGGACAGGGGGCAGGCTATGGCTACACCTTC. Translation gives CASSLGQGAGYGYTF.

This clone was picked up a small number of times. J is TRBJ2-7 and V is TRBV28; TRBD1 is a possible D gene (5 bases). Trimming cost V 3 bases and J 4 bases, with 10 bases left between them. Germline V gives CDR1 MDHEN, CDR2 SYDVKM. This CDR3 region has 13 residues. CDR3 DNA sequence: TGTGCCAGCAGTTTCCAGGGAATTTACGAGCAGTACTTC. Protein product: CASSFQGIYEQYF.